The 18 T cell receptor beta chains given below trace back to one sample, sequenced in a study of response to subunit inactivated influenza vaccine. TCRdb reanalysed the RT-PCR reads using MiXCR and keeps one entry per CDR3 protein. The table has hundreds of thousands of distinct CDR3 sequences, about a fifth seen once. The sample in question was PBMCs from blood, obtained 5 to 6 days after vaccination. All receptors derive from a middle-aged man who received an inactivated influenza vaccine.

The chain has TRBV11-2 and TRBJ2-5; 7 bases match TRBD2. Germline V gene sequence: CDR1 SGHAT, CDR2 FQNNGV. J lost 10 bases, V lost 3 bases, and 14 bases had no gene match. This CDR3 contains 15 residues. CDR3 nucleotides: TGTGCCAGCAGCTTTGGGACTTACCAGCGGGGTGGCCAGTACTTC. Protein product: CASSFGTYQRGGQYF.

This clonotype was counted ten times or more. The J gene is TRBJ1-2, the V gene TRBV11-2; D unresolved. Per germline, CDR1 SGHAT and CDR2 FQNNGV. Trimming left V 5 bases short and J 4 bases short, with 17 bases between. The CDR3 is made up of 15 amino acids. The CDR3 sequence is CASSTAEGPSYGYTF. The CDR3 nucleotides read TGTGCCAGCAGCACAGCGGAAGGTCCGAGCTATGGCTACACCTTC.

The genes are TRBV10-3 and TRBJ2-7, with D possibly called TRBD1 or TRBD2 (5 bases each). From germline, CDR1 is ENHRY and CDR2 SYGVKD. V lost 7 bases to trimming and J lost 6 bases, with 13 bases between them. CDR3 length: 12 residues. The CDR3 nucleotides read TGTGCCATCACCGGGACCGGGGCCGAGCAGTACTTC. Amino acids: CAITGTGAEQYF.

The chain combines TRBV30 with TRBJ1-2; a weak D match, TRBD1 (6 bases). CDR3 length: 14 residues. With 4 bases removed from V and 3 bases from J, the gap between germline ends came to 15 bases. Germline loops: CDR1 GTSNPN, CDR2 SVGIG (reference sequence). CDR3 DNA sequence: TGTGCCTGGACCCCCGGGGGCCTCTACTATGGCTACACCTTC. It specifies CAWTPGGLYYGYTF.

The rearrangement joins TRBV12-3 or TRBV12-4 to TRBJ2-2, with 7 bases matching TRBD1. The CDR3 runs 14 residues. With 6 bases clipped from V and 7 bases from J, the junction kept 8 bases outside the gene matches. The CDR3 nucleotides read TGTGCCAGCAGCCCGCCAGGGGGTATCGGGGAGCTGTTTTTT. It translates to CASSPPGGIGELFF.

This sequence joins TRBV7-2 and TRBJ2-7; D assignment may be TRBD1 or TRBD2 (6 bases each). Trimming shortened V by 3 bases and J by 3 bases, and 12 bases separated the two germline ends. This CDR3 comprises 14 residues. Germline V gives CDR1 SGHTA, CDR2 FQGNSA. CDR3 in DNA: TGTGCCAGCAGCTTCGCGGGACACAGCTACGAGCAGTACTTC. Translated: CASSFAGHSYEQYF.

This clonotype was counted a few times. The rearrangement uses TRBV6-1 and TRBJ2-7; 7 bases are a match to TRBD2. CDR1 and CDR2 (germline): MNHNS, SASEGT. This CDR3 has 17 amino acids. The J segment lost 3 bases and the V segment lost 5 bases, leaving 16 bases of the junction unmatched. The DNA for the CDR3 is TGTGCCAGCAGTCCCCCCCGGACTAGGGGAAACAGCTACGAGCAGTACTTC. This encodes CASSPPRTRGNSYEQYF.

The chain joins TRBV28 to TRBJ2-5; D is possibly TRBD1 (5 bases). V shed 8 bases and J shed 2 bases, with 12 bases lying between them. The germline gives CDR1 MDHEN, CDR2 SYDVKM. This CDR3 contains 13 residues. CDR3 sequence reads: CASVKGIQETQYF. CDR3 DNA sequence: TGTGCCAGCGTCAAGGGGATACAAGAGACCCAGTACTTC.

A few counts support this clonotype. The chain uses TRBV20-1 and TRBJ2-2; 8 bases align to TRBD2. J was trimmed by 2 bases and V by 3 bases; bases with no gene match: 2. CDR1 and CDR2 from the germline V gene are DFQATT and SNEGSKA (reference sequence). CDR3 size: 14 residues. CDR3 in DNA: TGCAGTGCTAGCGGGGGGGTAAACACCGGGGAGCTGTTTTTT. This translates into CSASGGVNTGELFF.

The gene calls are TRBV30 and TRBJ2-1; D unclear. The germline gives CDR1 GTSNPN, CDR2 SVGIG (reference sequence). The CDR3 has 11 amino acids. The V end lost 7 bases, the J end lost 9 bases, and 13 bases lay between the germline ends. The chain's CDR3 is CAFSAISEQFF. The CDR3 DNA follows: TGTGCCTTCAGTGCGATCAGTGAGCAGTTCTTC.

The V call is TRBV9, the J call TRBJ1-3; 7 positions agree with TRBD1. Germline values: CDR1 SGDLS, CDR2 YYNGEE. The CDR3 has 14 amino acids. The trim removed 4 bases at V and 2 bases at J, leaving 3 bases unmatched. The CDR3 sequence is CASSPGTAGNTIYF. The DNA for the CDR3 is TGTGCCAGCAGCCCAGGGACAGCTGGAAACACCATATATTTT.

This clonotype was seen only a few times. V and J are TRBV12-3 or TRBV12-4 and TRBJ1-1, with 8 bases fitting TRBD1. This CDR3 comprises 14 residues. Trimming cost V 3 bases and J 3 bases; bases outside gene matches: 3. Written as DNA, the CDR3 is TGTGCCAGCAGTTTGCAGGGGGCCTACACTGAAGCTTTCTTT. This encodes CASSLQGAYTEAFF.

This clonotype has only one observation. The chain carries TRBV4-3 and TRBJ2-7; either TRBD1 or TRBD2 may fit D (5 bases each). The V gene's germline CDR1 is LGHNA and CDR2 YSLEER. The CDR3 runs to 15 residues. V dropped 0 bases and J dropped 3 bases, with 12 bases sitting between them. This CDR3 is CASSQDRDGRYEQYF. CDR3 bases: TGCGCCAGCAGCCAAGACCGGGACGGACGCTACGAGCAGTACTTC.

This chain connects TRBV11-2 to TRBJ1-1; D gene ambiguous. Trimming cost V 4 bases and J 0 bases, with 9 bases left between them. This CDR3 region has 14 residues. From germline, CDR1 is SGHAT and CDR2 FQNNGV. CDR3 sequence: CASSSTFLNTEAFF. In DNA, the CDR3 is TGTGCCAGCAGCTCCACCTTTTTGAACACTGAAGCTTTCTTT.

The CDR3 bases are TGCGCCAGCAGCCAACTCGAACTCTCCTACGAGCAGTACTTC. Translated, it gives CASSQLELSYEQYF. The V and J genes are TRBV4-1 and TRBJ2-7; D uncertain. CDR1 and CDR2 (germline): MGHRA, YSYEKL. The V end was cut by 2 bases, the J end by 0 bases, with 8 bases between. This CDR3 is built from 14 residues.

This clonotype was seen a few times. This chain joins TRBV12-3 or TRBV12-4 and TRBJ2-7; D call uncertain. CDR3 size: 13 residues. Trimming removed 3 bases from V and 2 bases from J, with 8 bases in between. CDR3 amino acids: CASSFAATYEQYF. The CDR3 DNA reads TGTGCCAGCAGTTTCGCGGCAACCTACGAGCAGTACTTC.

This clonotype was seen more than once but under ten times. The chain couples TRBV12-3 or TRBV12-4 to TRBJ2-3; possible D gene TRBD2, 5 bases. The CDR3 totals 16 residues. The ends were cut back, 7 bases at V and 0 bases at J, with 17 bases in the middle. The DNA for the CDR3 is TGTGCCAGCAACCCCTTCCGGACTGTAAGCACAGATACGCAGTATTTT. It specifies CASNPFRTVSTDTQYF.

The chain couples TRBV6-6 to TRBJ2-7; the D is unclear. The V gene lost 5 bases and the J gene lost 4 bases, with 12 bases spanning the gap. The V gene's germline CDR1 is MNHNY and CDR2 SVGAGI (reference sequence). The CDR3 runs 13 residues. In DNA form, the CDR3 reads TGTGCCAGCAGTCACGGACGAGAATACGAGCAGTACTTC. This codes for CASSHGREYEQYF.